The 30 T cell receptor beta chains listed next were all sequenced from one sample in a study of cytomegalovirus exposure and HLA in healthy donors. Amplification used 60 Vbeta primers and 13 Jbeta primers. Assay used: immunoSEQ multiplex PCR; TCRdb lists only in-frame clones, some missing. The repertoire holds roughly 100,000 clones, with almost 70% as singletons. The sequenced sample was PBMCs. The receptors were sampled from a man aged 25-40 years in good health and CMV-seronegative.

This chain joins TRBV30 and TRBJ2-1, with 7 nucleotides matching TRBD1. Unmatched junction bases numbered 6, after V lost 0 bases and J lost 4 bases. Germline V lookup: CDR1 GTSNPN, CDR2 SVGIG (reference sequence). The CDR3 is 15 residues long. CDR3 sequence reads: CAWSVKGAGYNEQFF. The CDR3 DNA reads as TGTGCCTGGAGTGTAAAGGGGGCCGGTTACAATGAGCAGTTCTTC.

This sequence joins TRBV9 and TRBJ2-3; TRBD2 agrees at 10 bases. This CDR3 contains 14 residues. V dropped 1 base and J dropped 7; count of bases not matched to a gene: 3. The germline CDR1 and CDR2 sequences are SGDLS and YYNGEE. CDR3 residues: CASSVLAGVNTQYF. The CDR3 region has the DNA TGTGCCAGCAGCGTACTAGCGGGAGTAAATACGCAGTATTTT.

This clone showed up just a few times. V is TRBV4-2 and J is TRBJ2-1, with D perhaps TRBD2 (6 bases). Germline CDR1 LGHNA, CDR2 YNFKEQ. The CDR3 is 16 amino acids. V gave up 0 bases and J gave up 2 bases, with 11 bases separating them. CDR3 coding DNA: TGTGCCAGCAGCCAAGAGTCTAGCGAGACCTACAATGAGCAGTTCTTC. It specifies CASSQESSETYNEQFF.

The gene calls are TRBV4-2 and TRBJ2-3; no reliable D call. Germline CDR1 reads LGHNA; CDR2 reads YNFKEQ. The CDR3 contains 16 residues. Trimming took 1 base from V and 0 from J, leaving 11 bases between them. The CDR3 DNA reads TGTGCCAGCAGCCAAGGAGATCGAGCTAGCACAGATACGCAGTATTTT. Protein sequence: CASSQGDRASTDTQYF.

This clone was counted once. J is TRBJ2-7 and V is TRBV11-2, with a possible D match to TRBD2 (6 bases). The CDR3 is 15 amino acids. V was pared by 3 bases and J by 3 bases, with 15 bases between. CDR1 and CDR2 (germline): SGHAT, FQNNGV. The CDR3 DNA is TGTGCCAGCAGCTTCAACCTAGCGTTAGGCTACGAGCAGTACTTC. This translates into CASSFNLALGYEQYF.

J is TRBJ2-5 and V is TRBV5-1; a weak D match, TRBD2 (5 bases). There are 15 residues in the CDR3. Per the germline V gene, CDR1 is SGHRS and CDR2 is YFSETQ. The germline V and J ends were trimmed by 2 bases and 1 base, with 12 bases remaining between them. This chain's CDR3 is CASSLGAVLQETQYF. CDR3 nucleotides: TGCGCCAGCAGCTTAGGAGCGGTTCTCCAAGAGACCCAGTACTTC.

The chain carries TRBV11-2 and TRBJ2-1, with unresolved D. Per germline, CDR1 SGHAT and CDR2 FQNNGV. V shed 3 bases and J shed 4 bases, with 4 bases lying between them. The CDR3 is 12 residues long. The CDR3 spells CASSFLYNEQFF. As DNA, the CDR3 is TGTGCCAGCAGCTTTTTATACAATGAGCAGTTCTTC. Drawing the rest from reference TRBV11-2 and TRBJ2-1, the complete variable domain is EAGVAQSPRYKIIEKRQSVAFWCNPISGHATLYWYQQILGQGPKLLIQFQNNGVVDDSQLPKDRFSAERLKGVDSTLKIQPAKLEDSAVYLCASSFLYNEQFFGPGTRLTVL.

V and J are TRBV21-1 and TRBJ1-2; the DNA was not used to check the table's D call, TRBD1. TRBV21-1 is a pseudogene segment. CDR3 length equals 17 residues. The DNA for the CDR3 is TGTGCCAGCACCCACCTGACTTGGGACAACGTAAACTATGGCTACACCTTC. It translates to CASTHLTWDNVNYGYTF.

This clone has a single count. The rearrangement joins TRBV10-3 to TRBJ1-1; D gene unclear. This CDR3 is 14 amino acids long. The V end lost 1 base, the J end lost 5 bases, and 11 bases lay between the germline ends. From germline, CDR1 is ENHRY and CDR2 SYGVKD. CDR3 bases: TGTGCCATCAGTGAGTTCTCGGGTGGGACTGAAGCTTTCTTT. It is translated as CAISEFSGGTEAFF.

The rearrangement joins TRBV9 to TRBJ2-1, with 8 positions matching TRBD2. The CDR3 runs 14 residues. Germline loops: CDR1 SGDLS, CDR2 YYNGEE. The trim removed 7 bases at V and 5 bases at J, leaving 8 bases unmatched. CDR3 bases: TGTGCCAGCGGGGGCGGGAGGACGAACAATGAGCAGTTCTTC. It yields the protein CASGGGRTNNEQFF.

This chain uses TRBV5-6 with TRBJ2-1; TRBD1 matches 10 bases. Germline V lookup: CDR1 SGHDT, CDR2 YYEEEE. J was trimmed by 8 bases and V by 0 bases; bases with no gene match: 11. There are 17 residues in the CDR3. The CDR3, as DNA: TGTGCCAGCAGCTTGGCCAGGCGACAGGGGGCTCGGGATGAGCAGTTCTTC. Protein product: CASSLARRQGARDEQFF.

The chain uses TRBV5-4 and TRBJ2-1; D is uncertain. Germline V gives CDR1 SGHNT, CDR2 YYREEE (reference sequence). The V end lost 0 bases, the J end lost 5 bases, and 12 bases lay between the germline ends. The CDR3 runs to 15 residues. CDR3 in DNA: TGTGCCAGCAGCTTGGAGAGGATTGTTAACAATGAGCAGTTCTTC. This sequence encodes CASSLERIVNNEQFF.

The chain employs TRBV29-1 and TRBJ2-1, with 12 bases identical to TRBD1. The ends lost 6 bases at V and 4 bases at J; junction bases unmatched: 10. The CDR3 has 16 residues. Germline CDR1 reads SQVTM; CDR2 reads ANQGSEA. The CDR3 here is CSVRDRGPGSYNEQFF. CDR3 DNA: TGCAGCGTCCGGGACAGGGGGCCGGGGTCGTACAATGAGCAGTTCTTC.

V and J are TRBV7-8 and TRBJ2-7, with 7 nucleotides matching TRBD1. The germline gives CDR1 SGHVS, CDR2 FQNEAQ. Trimming cost V 1 base and J 1 base; bases outside gene matches: 1. This CDR3 has 14 residues. The CDR3 here is CASSLVQGSYEQYF. CDR3 DNA: TGTGCCAGCAGCTTAGTACAGGGGTCCTACGAGCAGTACTTC.

The V call is TRBV21-1, the J call TRBJ2-4; the table gives TRBD2 as D, unverified against the DNA. TRBV21-1 is a pseudogene segment. The length of the CDR3 is 15 residues. CDR3 protein: CASSKQDGVKNIQYF. Here the CDR3 DNA reads TGTGCCAGCAGCAAACAGGACGGGGTTAAGAACATTCAGTACTTC.

The chain carries TRBV2 and TRBJ1-2; 10 bases line up with TRBD1. This CDR3 region has 15 residues. The V segment lost 1 base and the J segment 2 bases; nucleotides outside the gene matches: 1. CDR1 and CDR2 (germline): SNHLY, FYNNEI. The CDR3 coding sequence is TGTGCCAGCAGTGAAGTGACAGGGGGCAACTATGGCTACACCTTC. It encodes CASSEVTGGNYGYTF.

This clone was seen only a few times. J is TRBJ1-1 and V is TRBV11-3, with D maybe TRBD1 (5 bases). This CDR3 has 13 amino acids. CDR1 is SGHNT and CDR2 is YENEEA in the germline V gene. The V and J ends lost 5 bases and 8 bases respectively, with 15 bases between them. CDR3 DNA: TGTGCCAGCAGCCGAGCAGGGCAGCCGGAAGCTTTCTTT. Amino acids: CASSRAGQPEAFF.

The chain recombines TRBV6-6 with TRBJ2-5; D may be TRBD2 (7 bases). The CDR3 consists of 16 residues. Per the germline V gene, CDR1 is MNHNY and CDR2 is SVGAGI (reference sequence). V lost 2 bases to trimming and J lost 5 bases, with 18 bases between them. The CDR3 sequence: CASSYGLVGGWETQYF. The DNA for the CDR3 is TGTGCCAGCAGTTACGGACTAGTGGGGGGCTGGGAGACCCAGTACTTC.

The rearrangement uses TRBV5-1 and TRBJ2-1; perhaps TRBD2 as D (5 bases). The germline CDR1 and CDR2 sequences are SGHRS and YFSETQ. The CDR3 contains 17 residues. Trimming removed 4 bases at V and 1 base at J, with 18 bases between. CDR3 nucleotide sequence: TGCGCCAGCAGCATCCGGGCCACATCGGGATCCTACAATGAGCAGTTCTTC. Amino acids: CASSIRATSGSYNEQFF.

This clone was observed a few times. This chain uses TRBV28 with TRBJ2-5; D perhaps matches TRBD2 (5 bases). Looked up from germline, CDR1 is MDHEN and CDR2 is SYDVKM. V lost 6 bases, J lost 5 bases, and 10 bases lay in between. This CDR3 spans 12 amino acids. CDR3 loop: CASSDYLETQYF. In DNA, the CDR3 is TGTGCCAGCAGCGACTACCTCGAGACCCAGTACTTC.

This chain connects TRBV27 to TRBJ2-7; 10 bases are a match to TRBD1. The ends lost 4 bases at V and 5 bases at J; junction bases unmatched: 8. Per germline, CDR1 MNHEY and CDR2 SMNVEV (reference sequence). This CDR3 has 15 amino acids. CDR3 amino acids: CASSYGGTGADEQYF. The CDR3 nucleotides read TGTGCCAGCAGTTACGGCGGGACAGGGGCCGACGAGCAGTACTTC.

The rearrangement uses TRBV14 and TRBJ2-1, with D possibly matching TRBD2 (6 bases). The CDR3 consists of 16 residues. Trimming removed 0 bases from V and 8 bases from J, with 17 bases in between. Germline CDR1 and CDR2: SGHDN and FVKESK. The CDR3: CASSQDQGLPSDEQFF. DNA of the CDR3: TGTGCCAGCAGCCAAGATCAAGGACTACCCTCGGATGAGCAGTTCTTC. The full variable domain, in which reference TRBV14 and TRBJ2-1 provide the parts outside the CDR3, is EAGVTQFPSHSVIEKGQTVTLRCDPISGHDNLYWYRRVMGKEIKFLLHFVKESKQDESGMPNNRFLAERTGGTYSTLKVQPAELEDSGVYFCASSQDQGLPSDEQFFGPGTRLTVL.

The chain recombines TRBV10-2 with TRBJ2-3, with D uncertain. V was cut by 4 bases and J by 6 bases, with 14 bases left in between. Per the germline V gene, CDR1 is WSHSY and CDR2 is SAAADI. The length of the CDR3 is 14 residues. CDR3 sequence: CASSVSDSNDTQYF. The CDR3 nucleotides read TGCGCCAGCAGTGTTTCCGACTCAAACGATACGCAGTATTTT.

This chain connects TRBV28 to TRBJ1-1, with TRBD1 as a possible D gene (6 bases). The CDR3 runs 16 residues. The germline gives CDR1 MDHEN, CDR2 SYDVKM. Trimming shortened V by 1 base and J by 1 base, and 13 bases separated the two germline ends. CDR3 loop: CASSLSGQSKNTEAFF. The CDR3 DNA follows: TGTGCCAGCAGTTTATCCGGACAGTCGAAGAACACTGAAGCTTTCTTT.

This clone came up a few times. The CDR3 DNA is TGTGCCAGCAGTTACTCTGGGCGACGCGTCTATGGCTACACCTTC. Its translation: CASSYSGRRVYGYTF. The V gene is TRBV6-5, the J gene TRBJ1-2; no reliable D call. Trimming took 0 bases from V and 4 from J, leaving 12 bases between them. This CDR3 has 15 residues. Germline loops: CDR1 MNHEY, CDR2 SVGAGI.

The V gene is TRBV7-8, the J gene TRBJ2-5; 7 bases agree with TRBD2. Looked up from germline, CDR1 is SGHVS and CDR2 is FQNEAQ. This CDR3 region has 17 residues. The junction had 13 bases not matched to a gene; V was cut back by 1 base and J by 5 bases. The CDR3: CASSLVFVGGRDETQYF. In DNA form, the CDR3 reads TGTGCCAGCAGCTTAGTTTTCGTAGGTGGGAGGGACGAGACCCAGTACTTC. Full variable domain (rest looked up from reference TRBV7-8 and TRBJ2-5): GAGVSQSPRYKVAKRGQDVALRCDPISGHVSLFWYQQALGQGPEFLTYFQNEAQLDKSGLPSDRFFAERPEGSVSTLKIQRTQQEDSAVYLCASSLVFVGGRDETQYFGPGTRLLVL.

The chain employs TRBV29-1 and TRBJ1-1; D is perhaps TRBD1 (5 bases). With 5 bases removed from V and 3 bases from J, the gap between germline ends came to 10 bases. Germline V lookup: CDR1 SQVTM, CDR2 ANQGSEA. The CDR3 loop spans 12 amino acids. The CDR3 region is CSVRGGHTEAFF. CDR3 nucleotide sequence: TGCAGCGTTAGGGGAGGGCACACTGAAGCTTTCTTT. Complete variable domain (other parts from reference TRBV29-1 and TRBJ1-1): SAVISQKPSRDICQRGTSLTIQCQVDSQVTMMFWYRQQPGQSLTLIATANQGSEATYESGFVIDKFPISRPNLTFSTLTVSNMSPEDSSIYLCSVRGGHTEAFFGQGTRLTVV.

This clone was recorded a few times. This rearrangement joins TRBV9 to TRBJ2-2; a weak D match, TRBD2 (6 bases). The CDR3 is 15 amino acids. Trimming left V 6 bases short and J 2 bases short, with 14 bases between. Per germline, CDR1 SGDLS and CDR2 YYNGEE. The CDR3 loop reads CASMELALNTGELFF. CDR3 coding DNA: TGTGCCAGCATGGAACTAGCTTTAAACACCGGGGAGCTGTTTTTT.

The chain uses TRBV5-1 and TRBJ2-2; D is undetermined. The germline gives CDR1 SGHRS, CDR2 YFSETQ. The CDR3 sequence is 14 residues long. Trimming cost V 6 bases and J 0 bases, with 9 bases left between them. Written as DNA, the CDR3 is TGCGCCAGCACCGTTGACTCGAACACCGGGGAGCTGTTTTTT. Its translation: CASTVDSNTGELFF.

The V gene is TRBV4-1, the J gene TRBJ2-1, with D possibly TRBD2 on 6 matching bases. The germline V and J ends were trimmed by 1 base and 9 bases, with 16 bases remaining between them. Looked up from germline, CDR1 is MGHRA and CDR2 is YSYEKL. This CDR3 contains 15 residues. CDR3 sequence: CASSQGLALSSEQFF. The CDR3 DNA reads as TGCGCCAGCAGCCAAGGGCTAGCGCTTTCTAGTGAGCAGTTCTTC.